This TCR beta chain is from a study of T-cell reconstitution after alpha-beta-depleted transplantation in children. As for this clonotype: The antigen is undetermined. A much larger clone is a single base away; this may be a read error.

Unique molecular identifiers were incorporated into the prepared TCRbeta library. TCRdb re-called the PCR reads through MiXCR, storing one row per CDR3 protein. The profile shows 700,000 or so distinct CDR3 sequences, roughly 14% of them singletons. Study-level findings and limits: About two months after transplant, alpha-beta T cells reportedly came from several hundred expanded graft clones.

The clonotype comes from a girl under 10 years old with congenital amegakaryocytic thrombocytopenia, due to receive a stem cell transplant. This specimen was PBMCs, taken before TCRalphabeta/CD19-depleted stem cell transplant.

CDR3 protein: CASCTTTFPGLAIYEQYF. In DNA form, the CDR3 reads TGTGCCAGCTGTACTACGACCTTCCCGGGACTAGCGATCTACGAGCAGTACTTC. The chain uses TRBV12-3 or TRBV12-4 and TRBJ2-7; TRBD2 matches at 10 bases. J gave up 3 bases and V 8 bases, and 19 bases lay outside the gene matches. The CDR3 loop spans 18 amino acids.